The sequence of this T cell receptor beta chain was determined in a study of T cell changes during pregnancy in multiple sclerosis (dated by TCRdb to the late 2010s). Regarding the research as a whole: Changes in the T cell repertoire over the course of pregnancy were examined in this study in women with multiple sclerosis.

According to the germline V gene, CDR1 reads MNHNS and CDR2 reads SASEGT. V lost 8 bases and J lost 8 bases; the stretch between them is 18 bases long. The CDR3 has 14 amino acids, counting the end cysteine and phenylalanine. Only the CDR3 DNA stays, 42 bases, in frame from base 1. Preparation of the library involved the immunoSEQ multiplex PCR assay. This immuneACCESS table, as held by TCRdb, lists in-frame sequences with V and J called but not all clones. Of the missing ones, under half trace to an unresolved V gene in checked studies; the others have no known cause. The sample yields 65,000 to 95,000 clones; just over 90% were counted once. Roughly 2.6% of the sample is taken by the ten largest. Concerning this clone: This receptor's antigen is unknown. No much larger clone exists at a distance of one base, and base qualities are not known.

The receptor was isolated from a female donor in good health, enrolled as a control in a pregnancy study. This receptor chain uses TRBV6-1 and TRBJ2-2; D gene: possibly TRBD2, on 6 matching bases. The specimen was peripheral blood, collected after pregnancy. The CDR3 in this case is CASGTERWKGELFF. The DNA sequence is as follows: TGTGCCAGCGGGACTGAGCGGTGGAAGGGGGAGCTGTTTTTT.